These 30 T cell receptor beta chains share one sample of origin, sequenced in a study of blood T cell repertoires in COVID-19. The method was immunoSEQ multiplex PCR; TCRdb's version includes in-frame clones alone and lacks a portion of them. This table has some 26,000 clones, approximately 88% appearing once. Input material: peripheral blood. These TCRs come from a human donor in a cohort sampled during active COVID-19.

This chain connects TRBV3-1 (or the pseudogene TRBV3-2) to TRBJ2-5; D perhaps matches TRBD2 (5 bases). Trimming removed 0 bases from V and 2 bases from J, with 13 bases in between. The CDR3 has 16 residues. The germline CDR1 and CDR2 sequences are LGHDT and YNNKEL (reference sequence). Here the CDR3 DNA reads TGTGCCAGCAGCCAAGAGAGGGCAGTACTACAAGAGACCCAGTACTTC. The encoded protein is CASSQERAVLQETQYF.

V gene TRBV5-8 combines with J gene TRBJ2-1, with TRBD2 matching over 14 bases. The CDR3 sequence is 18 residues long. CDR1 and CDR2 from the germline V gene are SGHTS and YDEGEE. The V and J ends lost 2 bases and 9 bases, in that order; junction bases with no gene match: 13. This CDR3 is CASSLGLGRTSGGSEQFF. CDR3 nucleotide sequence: TGTGCCAGCAGCTTAGGACTGGGAAGGACTAGCGGGGGGTCTGAGCAGTTCTTC. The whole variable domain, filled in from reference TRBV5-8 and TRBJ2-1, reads EAGVTQSPTHLIKTRGQQATLRCSPISGHTSVYWYQQALGLGLQFLLWYDEGEERNRGNFPPRFSGRQFPNYSSELNVNALELEDSALYLCASSLGLGRTSGGSEQFFGPGTRLTVL.

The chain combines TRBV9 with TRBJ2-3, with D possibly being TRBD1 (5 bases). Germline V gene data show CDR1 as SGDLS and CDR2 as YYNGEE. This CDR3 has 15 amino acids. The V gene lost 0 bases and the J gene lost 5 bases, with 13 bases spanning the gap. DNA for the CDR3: TGTGCCAGCAGCGTAGAAATCCAGGGTGGAGATACGCAGTATTTT. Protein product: CASSVEIQGGDTQYF.

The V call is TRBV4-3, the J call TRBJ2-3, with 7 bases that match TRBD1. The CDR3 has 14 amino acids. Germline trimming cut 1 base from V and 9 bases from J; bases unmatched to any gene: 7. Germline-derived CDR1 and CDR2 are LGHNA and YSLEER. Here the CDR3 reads CASSQAFQGETQYF. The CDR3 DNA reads TGCGCCAGCAGCCAAGCTTTCCAGGGGGAGACGCAGTATTTT.

DNA of the CDR3: TGTGCCAGCAGCTTACTGGGGAGGAACACCGGGGAGCTGTTTTTT. Translated: CASSLLGRNTGELFF. J is TRBJ2-2 and V is TRBV7-2; possibly TRBD2 for D (5 bases). The CDR3 runs 15 residues. Germline lookup yields CDR1 SGHTA and CDR2 FQGNSA. V dropped 2 bases and J dropped 1 base, with 8 bases sitting between them.

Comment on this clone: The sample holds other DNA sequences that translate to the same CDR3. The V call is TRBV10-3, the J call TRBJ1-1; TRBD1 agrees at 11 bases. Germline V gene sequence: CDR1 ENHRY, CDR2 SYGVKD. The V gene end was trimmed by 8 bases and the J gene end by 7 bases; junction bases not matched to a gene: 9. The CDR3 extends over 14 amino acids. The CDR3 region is CAIRGTGGADEAFF. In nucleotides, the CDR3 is TGTGCCATCCGGGGGACAGGGGGGGCGGATGAAGCTTTCTTT.

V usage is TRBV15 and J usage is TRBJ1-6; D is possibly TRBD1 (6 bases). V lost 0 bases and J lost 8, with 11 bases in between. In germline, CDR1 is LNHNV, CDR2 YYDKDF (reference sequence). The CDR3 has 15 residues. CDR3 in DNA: TGTGCCACCAGCAGAGATGCCAGGGGTGATTCACCCCTCCACTTT. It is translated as CATSRDARGDSPLHF.

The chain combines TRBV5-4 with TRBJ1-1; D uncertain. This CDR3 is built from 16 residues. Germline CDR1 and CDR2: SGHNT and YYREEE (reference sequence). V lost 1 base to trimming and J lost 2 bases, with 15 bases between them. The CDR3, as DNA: TGTGCCAGCAGCTTGAGAGGGTCGGGTTTAAACACTGAAGCTTTCTTT. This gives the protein CASSLRGSGLNTEAFF.

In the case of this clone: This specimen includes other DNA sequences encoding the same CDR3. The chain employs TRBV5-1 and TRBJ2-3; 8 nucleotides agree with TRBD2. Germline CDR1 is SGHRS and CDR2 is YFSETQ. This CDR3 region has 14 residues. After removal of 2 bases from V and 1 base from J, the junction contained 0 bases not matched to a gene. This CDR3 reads CASSFGGGTDTQYF. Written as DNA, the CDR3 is TGCGCCAGCAGCTTCGGGGGGGGCACAGATACGCAGTATTTT.

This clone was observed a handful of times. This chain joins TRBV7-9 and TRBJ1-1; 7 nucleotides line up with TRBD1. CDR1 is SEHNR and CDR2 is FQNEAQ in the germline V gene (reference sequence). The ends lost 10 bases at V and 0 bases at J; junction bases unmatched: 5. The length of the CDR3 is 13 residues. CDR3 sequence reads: CANQGQLNTEAFF. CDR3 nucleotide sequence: TGTGCCAACCAGGGACAGTTGAACACTGAAGCTTTCTTT.

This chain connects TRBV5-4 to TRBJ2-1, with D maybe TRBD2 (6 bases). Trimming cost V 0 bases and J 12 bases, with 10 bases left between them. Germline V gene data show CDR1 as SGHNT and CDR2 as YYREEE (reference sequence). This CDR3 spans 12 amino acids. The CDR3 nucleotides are TGTGCCAGCAGCTTGGTGGGGGGTGGGCAGTTCTTC. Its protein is CASSLVGGGQFF. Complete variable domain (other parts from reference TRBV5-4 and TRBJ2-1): ETGVTQSPTHLIKTRGQQVTLRCSSQSGHNTVSWYQQALGQGPQFIFQYYREEENGRGNFPPRFSGLQFPNYSSELNVNALELDDSALYLCASSLVGGGQFFGPGTRLTVL.

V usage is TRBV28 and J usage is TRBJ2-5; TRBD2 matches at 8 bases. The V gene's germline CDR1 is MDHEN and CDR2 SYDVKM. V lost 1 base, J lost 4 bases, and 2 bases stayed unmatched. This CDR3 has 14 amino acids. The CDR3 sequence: CASSLFAGGETQYF. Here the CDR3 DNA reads TGTGCCAGCAGTTTATTCGCGGGGGGAGAGACCCAGTACTTC.

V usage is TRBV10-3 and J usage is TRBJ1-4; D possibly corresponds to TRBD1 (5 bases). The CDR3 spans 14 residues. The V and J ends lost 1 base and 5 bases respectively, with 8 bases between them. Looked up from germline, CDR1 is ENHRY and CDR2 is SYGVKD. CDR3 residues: CAISEFPGNEKLFF. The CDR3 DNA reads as TGTGCCATCAGTGAGTTTCCAGGGAATGAAAAACTGTTTTTT.

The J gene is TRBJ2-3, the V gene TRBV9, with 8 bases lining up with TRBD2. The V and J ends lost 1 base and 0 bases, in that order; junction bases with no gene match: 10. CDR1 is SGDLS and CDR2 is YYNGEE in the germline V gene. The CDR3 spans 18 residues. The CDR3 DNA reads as TGTGCCAGCAGCGTAATTGGGCTAGCGGGTCCTAGCACAGATACGCAGTATTTT. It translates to CASSVIGLAGPSTDTQYF.

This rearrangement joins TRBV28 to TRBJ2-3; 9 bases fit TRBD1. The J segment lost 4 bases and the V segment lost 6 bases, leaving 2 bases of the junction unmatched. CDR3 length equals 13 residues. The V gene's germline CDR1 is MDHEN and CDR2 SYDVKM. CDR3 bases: TGTGCCAGCAGGACAGGGGGAGCAGATACGCAGTATTTT. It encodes CASRTGGADTQYF.

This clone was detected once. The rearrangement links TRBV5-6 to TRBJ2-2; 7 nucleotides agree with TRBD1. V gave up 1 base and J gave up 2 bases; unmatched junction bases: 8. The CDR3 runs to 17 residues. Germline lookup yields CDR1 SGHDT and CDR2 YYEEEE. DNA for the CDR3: TGTGCCAGCAGCTTGACCCCACAGGGGTCCAACACCGGGGAGCTGTTTTTT. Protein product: CASSLTPQGSNTGELFF.

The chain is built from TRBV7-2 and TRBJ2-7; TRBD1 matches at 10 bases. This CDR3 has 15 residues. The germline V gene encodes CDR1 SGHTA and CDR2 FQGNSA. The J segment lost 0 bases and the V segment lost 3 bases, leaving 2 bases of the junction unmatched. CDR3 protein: CASSLGQGPSYEQYF. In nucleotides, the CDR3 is TGTGCCAGCAGCTTGGGACAGGGGCCCTCCTACGAGCAGTACTTC. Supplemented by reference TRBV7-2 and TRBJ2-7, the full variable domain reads GAGVSQSPSNKVTEKGKDVELRCDPISGHTALYWYRQSLGQGLEFLIYFQGNSAPDKSGLPSDRFSAERTGGSVSTLTIQRTQQEDSAVYLCASSLGQGPSYEQYFGPGTRLTVT.

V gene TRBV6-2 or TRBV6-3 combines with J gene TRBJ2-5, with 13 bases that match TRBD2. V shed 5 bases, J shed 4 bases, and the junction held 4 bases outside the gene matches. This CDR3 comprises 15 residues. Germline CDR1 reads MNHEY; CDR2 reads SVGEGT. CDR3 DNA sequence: TGTGCCAGCAGTGGACTAGCGGGAGTTTCAGAGACCCAGTACTTC. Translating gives CASSGLAGVSETQYF.

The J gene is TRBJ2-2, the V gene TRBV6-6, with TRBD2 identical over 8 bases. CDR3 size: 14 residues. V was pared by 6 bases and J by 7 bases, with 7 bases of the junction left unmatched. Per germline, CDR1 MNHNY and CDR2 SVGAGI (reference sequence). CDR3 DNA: TGTGCCAGCAGCCCGGGACTAGATGTCGGGGAGCTGTTTTTT. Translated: CASSPGLDVGELFF.

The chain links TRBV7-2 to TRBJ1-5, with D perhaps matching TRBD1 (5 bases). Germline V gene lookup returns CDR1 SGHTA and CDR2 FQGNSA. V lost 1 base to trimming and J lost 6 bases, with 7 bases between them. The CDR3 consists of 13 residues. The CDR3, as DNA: TGTGCCAGCAGCTTAGGTCAGGGTCAGCCCCAGCATTTT. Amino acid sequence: CASSLGQGQPQHF. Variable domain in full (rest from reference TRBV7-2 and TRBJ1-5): GAGVSQSPSNKVTEKGKDVELRCDPISGHTALYWYRQSLGQGLEFLIYFQGNSAPDKSGLPSDRFSAERTGGSVSTLTIQRTQQEDSAVYLCASSLGQGQPQHFGDGTRLSIL.

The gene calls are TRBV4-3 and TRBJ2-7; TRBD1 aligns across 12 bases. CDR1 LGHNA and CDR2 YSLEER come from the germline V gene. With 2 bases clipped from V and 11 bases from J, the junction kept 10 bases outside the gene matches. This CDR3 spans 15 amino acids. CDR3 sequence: CASSQNRDRGRIEYF. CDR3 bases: TGCGCCAGCAGCCAAAACCGGGACAGGGGGCGTATTGAGTACTTC.

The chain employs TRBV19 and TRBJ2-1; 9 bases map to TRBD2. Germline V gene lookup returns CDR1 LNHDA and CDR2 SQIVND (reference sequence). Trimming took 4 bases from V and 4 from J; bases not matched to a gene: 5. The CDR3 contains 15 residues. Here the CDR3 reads CASSRLADPYNEQFF. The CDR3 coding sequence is TGTGCCAGTAGTAGACTAGCGGATCCATACAATGAGCAGTTCTTC.

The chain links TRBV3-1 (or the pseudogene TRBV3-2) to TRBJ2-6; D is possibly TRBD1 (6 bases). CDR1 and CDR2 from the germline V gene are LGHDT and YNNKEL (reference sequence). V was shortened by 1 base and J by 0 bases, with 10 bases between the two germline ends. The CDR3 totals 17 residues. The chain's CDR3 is CASSQATGSSGANVLTF. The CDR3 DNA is TGTGCCAGCAGCCAAGCGACAGGTAGCTCTGGGGCCAACGTCCTGACTTTC.

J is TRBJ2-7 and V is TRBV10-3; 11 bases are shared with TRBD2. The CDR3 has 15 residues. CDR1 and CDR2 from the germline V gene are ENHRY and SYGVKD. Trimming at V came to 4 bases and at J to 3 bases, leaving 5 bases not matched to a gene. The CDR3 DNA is TGTGCCATCAGTGCCGGGACTAGCGGCAACTACGAGCAGTACTTC. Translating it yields CAISAGTSGNYEQYF.

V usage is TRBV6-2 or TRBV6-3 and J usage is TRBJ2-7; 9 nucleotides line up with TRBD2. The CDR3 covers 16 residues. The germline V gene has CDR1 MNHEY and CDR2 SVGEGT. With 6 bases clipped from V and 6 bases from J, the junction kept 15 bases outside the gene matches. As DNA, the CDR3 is TGTGCCAGCAGCCCCGGGATAGCGGGAGATCGGGGCGAGCAGTACTTC. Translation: CASSPGIAGDRGEQYF.

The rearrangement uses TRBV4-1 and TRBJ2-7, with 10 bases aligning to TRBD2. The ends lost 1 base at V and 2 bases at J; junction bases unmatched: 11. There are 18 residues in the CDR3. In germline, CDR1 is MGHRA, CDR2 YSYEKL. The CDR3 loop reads CASSQVSRTSGYTYEQYF. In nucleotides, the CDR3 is TGCGCCAGCAGCCAAGTGTCTCGGACTAGCGGTTATACCTACGAGCAGTACTTC.

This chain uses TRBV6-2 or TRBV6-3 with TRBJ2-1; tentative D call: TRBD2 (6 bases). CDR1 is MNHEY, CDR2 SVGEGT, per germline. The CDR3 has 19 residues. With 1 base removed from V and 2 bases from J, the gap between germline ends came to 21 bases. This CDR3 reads CASSYFPLVAGWAYNEQFF. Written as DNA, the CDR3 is TGTGCCAGCAGTTACTTCCCCCTGGTGGCGGGGTGGGCCTACAATGAGCAGTTCTTC.

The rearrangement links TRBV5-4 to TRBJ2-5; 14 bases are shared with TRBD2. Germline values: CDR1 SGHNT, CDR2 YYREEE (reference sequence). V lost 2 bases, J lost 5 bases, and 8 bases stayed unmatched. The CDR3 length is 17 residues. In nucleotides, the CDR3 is TGTGCCAGCAGCTTATCGGGACTAGCGGGGGTTCCGGAGACCCAGTACTTC. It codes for CASSLSGLAGVPETQYF.

This CDR3 is CASSALGAYTDTQYF. The CDR3 nucleotides are TGTGCCAGCAGCGCCTTAGGGGCCTACACAGATACGCAGTATTTT. This rearrangement joins TRBV9 to TRBJ2-3; weak D call: TRBD1 (5 bases). This CDR3 contains 15 residues. Germline V gene lookup returns CDR1 SGDLS and CDR2 YYNGEE. The V end lost 3 bases, the J end lost 2 bases, and 13 bases lay between the germline ends.

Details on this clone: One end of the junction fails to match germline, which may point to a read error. CDR3 amino acids: CASSLSLPPTYEQYF. CDR3 DNA sequence: TGTGCCAGCAGCTTATCCCTCCCCCCTACCTACGAGCAGTACTTC. The V gene is TRBV27, the J gene TRBJ2-7; D call uncertain. The CDR3 extends over 15 amino acids. Germline CDR1 and CDR2: MNHEY and SMNVEV (reference sequence).